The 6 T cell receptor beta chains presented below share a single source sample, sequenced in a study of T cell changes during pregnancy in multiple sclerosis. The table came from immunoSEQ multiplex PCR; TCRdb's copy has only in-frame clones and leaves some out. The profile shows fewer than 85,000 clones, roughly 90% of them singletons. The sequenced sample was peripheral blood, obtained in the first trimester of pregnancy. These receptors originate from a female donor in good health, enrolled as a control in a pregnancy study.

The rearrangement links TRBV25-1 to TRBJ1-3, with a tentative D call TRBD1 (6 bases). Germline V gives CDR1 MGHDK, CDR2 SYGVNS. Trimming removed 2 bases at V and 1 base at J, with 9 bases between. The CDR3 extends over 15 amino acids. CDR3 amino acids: CASSEKGVSGNTIYF. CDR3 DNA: TGTGCCAGCAGTGAAAAGGGGGTGTCTGGAAACACCATATATTTT.

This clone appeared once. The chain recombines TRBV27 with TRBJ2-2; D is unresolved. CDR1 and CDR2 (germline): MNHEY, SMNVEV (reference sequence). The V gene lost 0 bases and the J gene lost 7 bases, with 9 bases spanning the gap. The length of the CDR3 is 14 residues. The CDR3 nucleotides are TGTGCCAGCAGTTTATCTATAGATCTCGGGGAGCTGTTTTTT. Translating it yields CASSLSIDLGELFF.

Here the CDR3 DNA reads TGTGCCAGCAGCTATCAGGGGAACGAGCAGTACTTC. Protein sequence: CASSYQGNEQYF. The chain uses TRBV5-6 and TRBJ2-5; TRBD1 might be the D (6 bases). Near its end, the DNA agrees better with TRBJ2-7, so the J call may be wrong. This CDR3 region has 12 residues. In germline, CDR1 is SGHDT, CDR2 YYEEEE.

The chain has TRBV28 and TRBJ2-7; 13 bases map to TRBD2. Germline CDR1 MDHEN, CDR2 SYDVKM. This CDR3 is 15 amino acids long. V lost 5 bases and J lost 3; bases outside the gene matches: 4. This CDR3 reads CASSPGLAGYYEQYF. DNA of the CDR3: TGTGCCAGCAGTCCGGGACTAGCGGGATACTACGAGCAGTACTTC.

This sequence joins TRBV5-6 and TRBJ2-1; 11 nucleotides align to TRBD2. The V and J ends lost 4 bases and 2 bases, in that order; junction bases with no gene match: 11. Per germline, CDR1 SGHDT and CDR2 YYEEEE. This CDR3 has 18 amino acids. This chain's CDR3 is CASSKRRTSGRAYNEQFF. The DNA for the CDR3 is TGTGCCAGCAGCAAACGAAGGACTAGCGGGCGGGCCTACAATGAGCAGTTCTTC.

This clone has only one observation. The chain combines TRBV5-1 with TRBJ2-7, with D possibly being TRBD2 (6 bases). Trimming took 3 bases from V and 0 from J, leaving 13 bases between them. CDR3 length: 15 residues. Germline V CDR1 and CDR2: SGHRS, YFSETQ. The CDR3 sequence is CASSSQKGGSYEQYF. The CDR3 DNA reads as TGCGCCAGCAGCTCCCAAAAGGGAGGCTCCTACGAGCAGTACTTC. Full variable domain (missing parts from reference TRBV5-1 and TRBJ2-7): KAGVTQTPRYLIKTRGQQVTLSCSPISGHRSVSWYQQTPGQGLQFLFEYFSETQRNKGNFPGRFSGRQFSNSRSEMNVSTLELGDSALYLCASSSQKGGSYEQYFGPGTRLTVT.